This TCR beta chain was documented in a study of shared clonotypes between healthy human individuals. The CDR3 has 13 residues. CDR1 SNHLY and CDR2 FYNNEI come from the germline V gene. Trimming removed 7 bases from V and 9 bases from J; junction bases left unmatched: 11. Data came from immunoSEQ multiplex PCR; TCRdb stores just in-frame clones and leaves some out. The sample consists of 2,500,000 or so clones, roughly nine tenths of them appearing once. Sequencing input: naive CD4+ T cells sorted from blood. As to subset: CD45RA+ positively selected. The clonotype comes from a man aged 18 to 29 in good health. V is TRBV2 and J is TRBJ2-5; TRBD1 aligns across 7 bases. CDR3 residues: CASMGTHTGAQYF. Written as DNA, the CDR3 is TGTGCCAGCATGGGCACGCACACAGGGGCCCAGTACTTC.